The 26 T cell receptor beta chains presented below share a single source sample, sequenced in a study of vaccination and CD4 T cells after COVID-19. Regarding treatment: roughly nine-day PBMC culture with coronavirus spike peptide pools or control peptides (ViraFEST assay). Antigens for these TCRs are unknown. Cultured CD4+ T cells had their DNA profiled by the Oncomine TCR Beta short-read assay. Each CDR3 protein is one row after TCRdb ran MiXCR on the PCR reads. The repertoire holds about 23,000 distinct CDR3 sequences, approximately 67% seen once, with 20% to 25% in the top ten. The sample consisted of CD4+ T cells from blood, cultured in vitro, taken after SARS-CoV-2 vaccination. These receptors originate from a human donor who received a COVID-19 vaccine.

The chain uses TRBV7-9 and TRBJ1-2; 8 bases agree with TRBD1. This CDR3 has 13 amino acids. Germline trimming cut 4 bases from V and 8 bases from J; bases unmatched to any gene: 6. Per germline, CDR1 SEHNR and CDR2 FQNEAQ (reference sequence). The CDR3 coding sequence is TGTGCCAGCAGCTCCCAGGGGGCGCAAGGCTACACCTTC. It encodes CASSSQGAQGYTF.

A few counts support this clonotype. This rearrangement joins TRBV20-1 to TRBJ1-2, with 8 bases matching TRBD1. In germline, CDR1 is DFQATT, CDR2 SNEGSKA (reference sequence). V trimming: 0 bases; J trimming: 4 bases; junction bases outside the gene matches: 7. There are 15 residues in the CDR3. CDR3 nucleotide sequence: TGCAGTGCTAGAGATCAAGGACAGGGCAGCTATGGCTACACCTTC. It specifies CSARDQGQGSYGYTF.

V usage is TRBV19 and J usage is TRBJ2-2, with 8 bases that match TRBD1. The CDR3 has 17 amino acids. Germline CDR1 reads LNHDA; CDR2 reads SQIVND (reference sequence). Losses at the gene ends were 7 bases for V and 4 bases for J; bases not matched to a gene: 14. The CDR3 nucleotides read TGTGCCAGTACCACCCTCATCACAGGGGGGTTCACCGGGGAGCTGTTTTTT. It translates to CASTTLITGGFTGELFF.

The V call is TRBV20-1, the J call TRBJ2-5; 10 positions match TRBD2. V lost 6 bases to trimming and J lost 2 bases; unmatched junction nucleotides: 6. The CDR3 extends over 14 amino acids. CDR1 DFQATT and CDR2 SNEGSKA come from the germline V gene (reference sequence). The CDR3 spells CSATAAGGQETQYF. Written as DNA, the CDR3 is TGCAGTGCCACCGCAGCGGGGGGGCAAGAGACCCAGTACTTC.

This chain links TRBV28 with TRBJ1-5; unclear D gene. Germline assignment: CDR1 MDHEN and CDR2 SYDVKM. Trimming left V 8 bases short and J 0 bases short, with 5 bases between. The length of the CDR3 is 12 residues. The CDR3 region has the DNA TGTGCCAGCCAAACTAGCAATCAGCCCCAGCATTTT. Protein sequence: CASQTSNQPQHF.

The rearrangement uses TRBV27 and TRBJ2-7; D unresolved. The CDR3 loop spans 12 amino acids. V gave up 7 bases and J gave up 0 bases, with 7 bases separating them. From germline, CDR1 is MNHEY and CDR2 SMNVEV (reference sequence). This CDR3 is CASIESSYEQYF. The CDR3 region has the DNA TGTGCCAGCATCGAGAGCTCCTACGAGCAGTACTTC.

The V gene is TRBV6-1, the J gene TRBJ1-3, with a possible D match to TRBD1 (6 bases). The length of the CDR3 is 12 residues. Germline CDR1 and CDR2: MNHNS and SASEGT. V was pared by 10 bases and J by 3 bases, with 10 bases between. The chain's CDR3 is CATRGNGNTIYF. Here the CDR3 DNA reads TGTGCCACAAGGGGGAATGGAAACACCATATATTTT.

This clonotype was counted between two and nine times. The V call is TRBV19, the J call TRBJ1-2; TRBD1 might be the D (6 bases). Germline assignment: CDR1 LNHDA and CDR2 SQIVND (reference sequence). The CDR3 covers 14 residues. Trimming stripped 4 bases from V and 5 bases from J, with 14 bases between. As DNA, the CDR3 is TGTGCCAGTAGTAAAGGGGGTTCGGCTTATGGCTACACCTTC. Its protein is CASSKGGSAYGYTF. Looking up the rest from reference TRBV19 and TRBJ1-2 gives the full variable domain: DGGITQSPKYLFRKEGQNVTLSCEQNLNHDAMYWYRQDPGQGLRLIYYSQIVNDFQKGDIAEGYSVSREKKESFPLTVTSAQKNPTAFYLCASSKGGSAYGYTFGSGTRLTVV.

This clonotype showed up just a few times. The genes are TRBV7-8 and TRBJ1-2, with 11 bases fitting TRBD1. Germline V gene sequence: CDR1 SGHVS, CDR2 FQNEAQ. The CDR3 extends over 14 amino acids. Losses at the gene ends were 5 bases for V and 6 bases for J; bases not matched to a gene: 5. The CDR3: CASSPGTGGHGYTF. The CDR3 bases are TGTGCCAGCAGCCCGGGGACAGGGGGGCATGGCTACACCTTC.

This clonotype was seen more than once but under ten times. This chain links TRBV20-1 with TRBJ2-3; TRBD2 might be the D (6 bases). The V gene lost 6 bases and the J gene lost 0 bases, with 10 bases spanning the gap. Germline CDR1 DFQATT, CDR2 SNEGSKA (reference sequence). The CDR3 contains 13 residues. The CDR3 DNA follows: TGCAGTGCCTCGGCGGGGAGCACAGATACGCAGTATTTT. It translates to CSASAGSTDTQYF.

The chain links TRBV21-1 to TRBJ2-5. TRBV21-1 is a pseudogene segment. The CDR3 is 15 residues long. CDR3 residues: CASSKIYRKQETQYF. CDR3 nucleotides: TGTGCCAGCAGCAAAATTTACAGAAAACAAGAGACCCAGTACTTC.

J is TRBJ2-3 and V is TRBV7-9, with 7 nucleotides matching TRBD2. There are 14 residues in the CDR3. Unmatched junction bases numbered 7, after V lost 8 bases and J lost 2 bases. Germline loops: CDR1 SEHNR, CDR2 FQNEAQ (reference sequence). CDR3 loop: CASRGGPTTDTQYF. In DNA form, the CDR3 reads TGTGCCAGCCGCGGGGGACCCACCACAGATACGCAGTATTTT.

V is TRBV24-1 and J is TRBJ1-2, with a possible D match to TRBD1 (5 bases). Germline CDR1 KGHDR, CDR2 SFDVKD. Trimming took off 7 bases at V and 0 bases at J, with 14 bases between the two ends. The CDR3 consists of 15 residues. DNA for the CDR3: TGTGCCACCAGCTTCTGGGCAGGGTCTAACTATGGCTACACCTTC. Translating it yields CATSFWAGSNYGYTF.

CDR3 residues: CASRMDSEAFF. As DNA, the CDR3 is TGTGCCAGCAGGATGGACAGCGAAGCTTTCTTT. This chain links TRBV2 with TRBJ1-1; perhaps TRBD1 as D (6 bases). From germline, CDR1 is SNHLY and CDR2 FYNNEI. This CDR3 comprises 11 residues. V lost 6 bases, J lost 8 bases, and 10 bases lay in between.

This clonotype was counted a single time. The V gene is TRBV4-1, the J gene TRBJ1-1; the D gene is possibly TRBD1 (5 bases). CDR1 MGHRA and CDR2 YSYEKL come from the germline V gene. The germline V and J ends were trimmed by 0 bases and 5 bases, with 10 bases remaining between them. The CDR3 consists of 14 residues. The CDR3 nucleotides are TGCGCCAGCAGCCAAGATGGGGGAAGGACTGAAGCTTTCTTT. Translated: CASSQDGGRTEAFF.

The rearrangement uses TRBV20-1 and TRBJ2-1; TRBD2 agrees at 12 bases. V shed 3 bases and J 9 bases; nucleotides not matched to a gene: 12. Germline lookup yields CDR1 DFQATT and CDR2 SNEGSKA (reference sequence). The CDR3 runs 16 residues. CDR3 in DNA: TGCAGTGCTAGTGGCCCTCTAGCGGGGGGGCCCGGTGAGCAGTTCTTC. It is translated as CSASGPLAGGPGEQFF.

V and J are TRBV6-1 and TRBJ1-1; D is perhaps TRBD1 (5 bases). The CDR3 loop spans 14 amino acids. The germline V gene encodes CDR1 MNHNS and CDR2 SASEGT. V dropped 8 bases and J dropped 0 bases, with 13 bases sitting between them. CDR3 amino acids: CASRDQGVNTEAFF. CDR3 bases: TGTGCCAGCCGAGATCAGGGAGTGAACACTGAAGCTTTCTTT.

This clonotype was counted only a few times. The chain has TRBV30 and TRBJ2-3; tentative D call: TRBD1 (5 bases). Trimming took off 2 bases at V and 6 bases at J, with 12 bases between the two ends. Germline lookup yields CDR1 GTSNPN and CDR2 SVGIG (reference sequence). The CDR3 is made up of 13 amino acids. The CDR3, as DNA: TGTGCCTGGAGTCCACAGGAAGGGGATACGCAGTATTTT. Protein product: CAWSPQEGDTQYF.

J is TRBJ2-5 and V is TRBV20-1, with 12 bases lining up with TRBD2. Germline V lookup: CDR1 DFQATT, CDR2 SNEGSKA (reference sequence). V trimming: 3 bases; J trimming: 5 bases; junction bases outside the gene matches: 10. The CDR3 totals 16 residues. CDR3 loop: CSARAPSGGAGETQYF. CDR3 nucleotide sequence: TGCAGTGCTAGGGCCCCTAGCGGGGGGGCCGGGGAGACCCAGTACTTC.

This clonotype was recorded a few times. The chain couples TRBV19 to TRBJ1-2; D might be TRBD1 (5 bases). The CDR3 loop spans 11 amino acids. Trimming removed 9 bases at V and 4 bases at J, with 9 bases between. Germline loops: CDR1 LNHDA, CDR2 SQIVND (reference sequence). For the CDR3, the DNA is TGTGCCAGCAGGAGGGGCTATGGCTACACCTTC. Protein: CASRRGYGYTF.

V and J are TRBV15 and TRBJ2-5; D unresolved. V lost 3 bases and J lost 1, with 12 bases in between. There are 15 residues in the CDR3. Germline assignment: CDR1 LNHNV and CDR2 YYDKDF (reference sequence). CDR3 DNA: TGTGCCACCAGCAGGCCGCAGGCGGTCCAAGAGACCCAGTACTTC. Translated, it gives CATSRPQAVQETQYF.

V is TRBV20-1 and J is TRBJ2-5; D possibly corresponds to TRBD2 (6 bases). The CDR3 length is 13 residues. V shed 2 bases and J shed 4 bases, with 11 bases lying between them. From germline, CDR1 is DFQATT and CDR2 SNEGSKA (reference sequence). CDR3 sequence (DNA): TGCAGTGCTAGAATGGACTACCGAGAGACCCAGTACTTC. Its protein is CSARMDYRETQYF.

The CDR3: CASRLDGATNEKLFF. CDR3 coding DNA: TGTGCCAGCAGGCTGGATGGGGCAACTAATGAAAAACTGTTTTTT. The chain recombines TRBV6-4 with TRBJ1-4; D is uncertain. CDR1 and CDR2 (germline): MRHNA, SNTAGT. The CDR3 sequence is 15 residues long. Trimming removed 6 bases from V and 0 bases from J, with 11 bases in between.

The chain carries TRBV24-1 and TRBJ2-1; D perhaps matches TRBD1 (5 bases). This CDR3 has 15 amino acids. V lost 6 bases and J lost 0, with 11 bases in between. Germline CDR1 KGHDR, CDR2 SFDVKD. The CDR3 DNA reads as TGTGCCACCAGTCAGGGCCAAAGCTCCTACAATGAGCAGTTCTTC. Translation: CATSQGQSSYNEQFF.

The J gene is TRBJ1-1, the V gene TRBV7-6; D is undetermined. Germline V gene sequence: CDR1 SGHVS, CDR2 FNYEAQ. This CDR3 spans 13 amino acids. Trimming removed 0 bases at V and 8 bases at J, with 10 bases between. This chain's CDR3 is CASSLARAGEAFF. CDR3 DNA sequence: TGTGCCAGCAGCTTAGCGCGTGCGGGGGAAGCTTTCTTT.

The chain is built from TRBV6-2 or TRBV6-3 and TRBJ2-5; a weak D match, TRBD1 (6 bases). The germline V gene encodes CDR1 MNHEY and CDR2 SVGEGT. V shed 6 bases and J shed 5 bases, with 19 bases lying between them. The CDR3 spans 15 residues. CDR3 amino acids: CASRTAGVPLETQYF. The CDR3 region has the DNA TGTGCCAGCAGGACGGCAGGGGTACCCCTCGAGACCCAGTACTTC.